Listed below are T cell receptor beta chains from one sample, sequenced in a study of CD8 T cells in ankylosing spondylitis. TCRdb itself ran the 5' RACE reads through MiXCR, one entry per CDR3 protein. The profile covers about 320,000 distinct CDR3 sequences, with around a tenth appearing a single time and roughly 9.2% taken by the ten largest. Sequenced material: blood, either unsorted or a sorted T cell fraction (not recorded which). The receptors come from a female donor with ankylosing spondylitis or in good health (not recorded which). Each CDR3 is given with its conserved first and last residue. A D gene is named only where the DNA matches it firmly. Size is omitted from some rows. Given values are once, few, many or a class for expanded clones.

v_gene: TRBV7-9
d_gene: .
abundance: few
j_gene: TRBJ1-3
CDR3aa: CASTIRGHSSGNTIYF
CDR3nt: TGTGCCAGCACTATCCGGGGACATAGCTCTGGAAACACCATATATTTT

v_gene: TRBV5-5
d_gene: .
abundance: many
j_gene: TRBJ2-7
CDR3aa: CASSSDKLTSSYEQYF
CDR3nt: TGTGCCAGCAGCTCGGATAAGTTGACGAGCTCCTACGAGCAGTACTTC

v_gene: TRBV18
d_gene: .
abundance: .
j_gene: TRBJ1-1
CDR3aa: CASSPKEVGTEAFF
CDR3nt: TGTGCCAGCTCACCCAAGGAGGTGGGAACTGAAGCTTTCTTT

v_gene: TRBV12-3/TRBV12-4
d_gene: .
abundance: .
j_gene: TRBJ2-2
CDR3aa: CASSLGSGGANTGELFF
CDR3nt: TGTGCCAGCAGTTTAGGGTCTGGAGGGGCTAACACCGGGGAGCTGTTTTTT

v_gene: TRBV12-3/TRBV12-4
d_gene: TRBD2
abundance: many
j_gene: TRBJ2-2
CDR3aa: CASRTNPSGGAGELFF
CDR3nt: TGTGCCAGCAGGACCAACCCTAGCGGGGGGGCCGGGGAGCTGTTTTTT

v_gene: TRBV12-3/TRBV12-4
d_gene: .
abundance: many
j_gene: TRBJ1-2
CDR3aa: CASSLGQNGYTF
CDR3nt: TGTGCCAGCAGTTTAGGGCAAAATGGCTACACCTTC

v_gene: TRBV20-1
d_gene: TRBD1
abundance: many
j_gene: TRBJ1-2
CDR3aa: CSARGPLITGVGYTF
CDR3nt: TGCAGTGCTAGGGGGCCCTTGATTACAGGGGTAGGCTACACCTTC

v_gene: TRBV20-1
d_gene: TRBD1
abundance: .
j_gene: TRBJ2-7
CDR3aa: CSAPTGTGFGGQYF
CDR3nt: TGCAGTGCGCCGACCGGGACAGGGTTCGGCGGGCAGTACTTC

v_gene: TRBV25-1
d_gene: TRBD2
abundance: many
j_gene: TRBJ2-3
CDR3aa: CASSGSGSDTQYF
CDR3nt: TGTGCCAGCAGTGGCAGCGGGAGTGATACGCAGTATTTT

v_gene: TRBV24-1
d_gene: .
abundance: few
j_gene: TRBJ2-1
CDR3aa: CATSRQGVLDEQFF
CDR3nt: TGTGCCACCAGTAGGCAGGGAGTTCTGGATGAGCAGTTCTTC

v_gene: TRBV7-6
d_gene: .
abundance: .
j_gene: TRBJ1-1
CDR3aa: CASSSSHTQNTEAFF
CDR3nt: TGTGCCAGCAGCTCATCCCACACACAGAACACTGAAGCTTTCTTT

v_gene: TRBV7-8
d_gene: TRBD2
abundance: many
j_gene: TRBJ2-7
CDR3aa: CASSFILAGGLGSSYEQYF
CDR3nt: TGTGCCAGCAGCTTTATTCTAGCGGGGGGCCTTGGGAGCTCCTACGAGCAGTACTTC

v_gene: TRBV6-6
d_gene: .
abundance: many
j_gene: TRBJ2-7
CDR3aa: CASIKGPGYEQYF
CDR3nt: TGTGCCAGCATCAAAGGTCCAGGATACGAGCAGTACTTC

v_gene: TRBV7-7
d_gene: TRBD2
abundance: .
j_gene: TRBJ2-1
CDR3aa: CASSLAGGRGNEQFF
CDR3nt: TGTGCCAGCAGCCTAGCGGGAGGGCGCGGCAATGAGCAGTTCTTC

v_gene: TRBV5-1
d_gene: .
abundance: .
j_gene: TRBJ1-1
CDR3aa: CASSRETGHNTEAFF
CDR3nt: TGCGCCAGCAGCCGAGAAACGGGCCACAACACTGAAGCTTTCTTT